What follows are 5 T cell receptor beta chains derived from one specimen sequenced in a study of response to subunit inactivated influenza vaccine. TCRdb itself ran the RT-PCR reads through MiXCR, one entry per CDR3 protein. The table shows about 160,000 distinct CDR3 sequences, with 11% occurring only once. Sequencing was performed on non-naive T cells sorted from PBMCs, taken 35 to 45 days after vaccination. The receptors were sampled from a man between 45 and 60 years old who received an inactivated influenza vaccine.

There are many counts of this clonotype. The V call is TRBV10-1, the J call TRBJ2-7; 9 bases map to TRBD2. The CDR3 is 16 residues long. Germline CDR1 reads WNHNN; CDR2 reads SYGVQD (reference sequence). The V and J ends lost 2 bases and 3 bases, in that order; junction bases with no gene match: 8. The CDR3 sequence is CASSEAYGTSIYEQYF. The CDR3 DNA reads as TGCGCCAGCAGTGAGGCCTACGGGACTAGCATCTACGAGCAGTACTTC.

This clonotype was seen a handful of times. The chain uses TRBV20-1 and TRBJ2-7; tentative D call: TRBD2 (6 bases). The CDR3 sequence is 14 residues long. V was pared by 5 bases and J by 2 bases, with 16 bases between. Per the germline V gene, CDR1 is DFQATT and CDR2 is SNEGSKA (reference sequence). The CDR3 is CSAGSPGRAYEQYF. DNA for the CDR3: TGCAGTGCTGGGAGTCCCGGGAGAGCCTACGAGCAGTACTTC.

This clonotype has at least ten counts. V is TRBV5-6 and J is TRBJ2-1; D unclear. The V gene lost 1 base and the J gene lost 5 bases, with 7 bases spanning the gap. This CDR3 region has 13 residues. From germline, CDR1 is SGHDT and CDR2 YYEEEE. CDR3 loop: CASSLWVHNEQFF. Here the CDR3 DNA reads TGTGCCAGCAGCTTGTGGGTACACAATGAGCAGTTCTTC.

The chain joins TRBV10-3 to TRBJ1-1; 7 bases align to TRBD1. Germline CDR1 reads ENHRY; CDR2 reads SYGVKD. V shed 8 bases and J 4 bases; nucleotides not matched to a gene: 10. The CDR3 length is 14 residues. The CDR3 loop reads CAIQGNRGGTEAFF. CDR3 nucleotides: TGTGCCATCCAGGGGAACAGGGGAGGCACTGAAGCTTTCTTT.

This clonotype turned up a few times. The chain carries TRBV11-2 and TRBJ2-4, with 15 bases lining up with TRBD2. The CDR3 contains 19 residues. V dropped 4 bases and J dropped 3; count of bases not matched to a gene: 10. Germline lookup yields CDR1 SGHAT and CDR2 FQNNGV. As DNA, the CDR3 is TGTGCCAGCAGCTCTAGGACTAGCGGGAGGGCCTCAGGCAAAAACATTCAGTACTTC. This gives the protein CASSSRTSGRASGKNIQYF.